The 11 T cell receptor beta chains below all came from one sample that was sequenced in a study of early T cells in non-severe SARS-CoV-2 infection. MiXCR, run by TCRdb on the 5' RACE reads, gives a single entry per CDR3 protein. The table lists tens of thousands of distinct CDR3 sequences, approximately 14% of them singletons. Sequencing input: whole blood. These receptors all stem from an adult who was a healthcare worker with PCR-confirmed SARS-CoV-2 infection or an uninfected control (not recorded which).

Ten or more counts support this clonotype. J is TRBJ1-5 and V is TRBV7-8; 10 nucleotides line up with TRBD1. CDR1 is SGHVS and CDR2 is FQNEAQ in the germline V gene. The CDR3 length is 17 residues. The V segment lost 5 bases and the J segment 4 bases; nucleotides outside the gene matches: 11. CDR3 residues: CASSRGARTGGNQPQHF. CDR3 in DNA: TGTGCCAGCAGCCGAGGAGCTCGGACAGGGGGTAATCAGCCCCAGCATTTT.

There are many counts of this clonotype. The chain combines TRBV27 with TRBJ2-1; a possible D gene is TRBD1 (5 bases). Germline assignment: CDR1 MNHEY and CDR2 SMNVEV (reference sequence). The CDR3 runs 18 residues. V gave up 0 bases and J gave up 0 bases, with 15 bases separating them. The CDR3 is CASSLSSWGKSSYNEQFF. DNA of the CDR3: TGTGCCAGCAGTTTATCGTCCTGGGGCAAAAGCTCCTACAATGAGCAGTTCTTC.

This clonotype came up many times. This chain connects TRBV7-9 to TRBJ2-5; no definite D call. The CDR3 covers 12 residues. V was clipped by 2 bases and J by 5 bases, with 6 bases between them. Germline V gene sequence: CDR1 SEHNR, CDR2 FQNEAQ (reference sequence). DNA for the CDR3: TGTGCCAGCAGCTTATCCCGGGAGACCCAGTACTTC. It specifies CASSLSRETQYF.

This clonotype was observed a handful of times. The genes are TRBV3-1 and TRBJ1-2; 11 nucleotides agree with TRBD1. J lost 8 bases, V lost 5 bases, and 10 bases had no gene match. Germline loops: CDR1 LGHDT, CDR2 YNNKEL (reference sequence). The CDR3 has 15 residues. As DNA, the CDR3 is TGTGCCAGCAGCTCCTGGACAGGGGGCGGATCGGGCTACACCTTC. Its protein is CASSSWTGGGSGYTF.

This clonotype was counted many times. The genes are TRBV7-2 and TRBJ2-6; D is unclear. CDR1 is SGHTA, CDR2 FQGNSA, per germline. The CDR3 spans 15 residues. V shed 2 bases and J shed 0 bases, with 5 bases lying between them. The DNA of the CDR3 is TGTGCCAGCAGCTTACAGTCCTCTGGGGCCAACGTCCTGACTTTC. Amino acids: CASSLQSSGANVLTF.

This clonotype was detected many times. The J gene is TRBJ1-6, the V gene TRBV10-1; D gene unclear. The CDR3 runs 8 residues. Germline CDR1 is WNHNN and CDR2 is SYGVQD (reference sequence). The germline V and J ends were trimmed by 0 bases and 19 bases, with 1 base remaining between them. In DNA, the CDR3 is TGCGCCAGCAGTGAGTCGCACTTT. Amino acid sequence: CASSESHF.

V usage is TRBV19 and J usage is TRBJ2-3, with 10 bases fitting TRBD2. The junction had 5 bases not matched to a gene; V was cut back by 5 bases and J by 0 bases. Germline V lookup: CDR1 LNHDA, CDR2 SQIVND (reference sequence). The CDR3 length is 16 residues. The CDR3 DNA reads as TGTGCCAGTAGTTTCCCTAGCGGGGGCAGCACAGATACGCAGTATTTT. Translating gives CASSFPSGGSTDTQYF.

This clonotype was found many times. V gene TRBV3-1 combines with J gene TRBJ2-5, with no clear D. In germline, CDR1 is LGHDT, CDR2 YNNKEL (reference sequence). Trimming pared 5 bases from V and 2 bases from J, leaving 15 bases between. The CDR3 is made up of 15 amino acids. CDR3 DNA sequence: TGTGCCAGCAGCTTCCACGGACCCCGACAAGAGACCCAGTACTTC. Translating it yields CASSFHGPRQETQYF.

Concerning this clonotype: A read error is possible here, since a much larger clone lies one base away. This chain links TRBV2 with TRBJ1-2; weak D call: TRBD1 (5 bases). The germline V gene has CDR1 SNHLY and CDR2 FYNNEI. The CDR3 runs 12 residues. CDR3 DNA: TGTGACAGCAGTGTAGCAGGGAATGGCTACACCTTC. This translates into CDSSVAGNGYTF.

This clonotype was seen only a few times. The chain combines TRBV29-1 with TRBJ1-4, with D possibly being TRBD1 (5 bases). With 2 bases removed from V and 2 bases from J, the gap between germline ends came to 9 bases. The CDR3 covers 14 residues. Per germline, CDR1 SQVTM and CDR2 ANQGSEA. DNA of the CDR3: TGCAGCGTTGAATGGGGGAGCACTAATGAAAAACTGTTTTTT. It encodes CSVEWGSTNEKLFF.

The genes are TRBV24-1 and TRBJ2-7, with 11 positions matching TRBD1. The length of the CDR3 is 13 residues. With 8 bases clipped from V and 3 bases from J, the junction kept 2 bases outside the gene matches. The V gene's germline CDR1 is KGHDR and CDR2 SFDVKD. CDR3: CATTGTGGYEQYF. For the CDR3, the DNA is TGTGCCACCACCGGGACAGGGGGCTACGAGCAGTACTTC.